The present T cell receptor (beta chain) was sequenced within a study of cytomegalovirus exposure and HLA in healthy donors. The CDR3 has 15 residues. In germline, CDR1 is MDHEN, CDR2 SYDVKM. J gave up 2 bases and V 6 bases, and 10 bases lay outside the gene matches. TCRdb keeps only in-frame clones here, not all; method: immunoSEQ multiplex PCR. Here the sample spans 90,000 to 120,000 clones, almost 96% being singletons. The rearrangement uses TRBV28 and TRBJ2-7; 7 bases align to TRBD2. The sample taken for sequencing was PBMCs. This clonotype originated in a woman aged 18-29 years in good health and CMV-seronegative. The CDR3, as DNA: TGTGCCAGCAGGTCACCGGGGGGAGGTACCTACGAGCAGTACTTC. Translating it yields CASRSPGGGTYEQYF.